A selection of T cell receptor beta chains follows, all from one sample in a study of cytomegalovirus exposure and HLA in healthy donors. Assay: immunoSEQ multiplex PCR; the TCRdb copy retains only in-frame clones and omits some. The sample lists around 98,000 clones, around 80% occurring once. Sequencing input: PBMCs. These receptors were obtained from a middle-aged man in good health and CMV-seronegative. CDR3s include the opening cysteine and the closing phenylalanine or tryptophan. The D gene is left open where the match is weak. The listing skips clone size in some rows; elsewhere it reads once, few, many or a size class.

cdr3_aa: CASRGDTSGNTIYF; cdr3_nt: TGTGCCAGCAGGGGGGACACCTCCGGAAACACCATATATTTT; d_call: NA; v_call: TRBV6-5; j_call: TRBJ1-3; clone_size: NA
cdr3_aa: CSVGQANNQPQHF; cdr3_nt: TGCAGCGTCGGACAGGCCAACAATCAGCCCCAGCATTTT; d_call: TRBD1; v_call: TRBV29-1; j_call: TRBJ1-5; clone_size: once
cdr3_aa: CASSVTSGRGETQYF; cdr3_nt: TGCGCCAGCAGCGTGACTAGCGGGCGGGGAGAGACCCAGTACTTC; d_call: TRBD2; v_call: TRBV10-2; j_call: TRBJ2-5; clone_size: NA
cdr3_aa: CATSRDFPSSYEQYF; cdr3_nt: TGTGCCACCAGCAGAGATTTTCCTTCCTCCTACGAGCAGTACTTC; d_call: NA; v_call: TRBV15; j_call: TRBJ2-7; clone_size: NA
cdr3_aa: CATSRDVTQLGNTIYF; cdr3_nt: TGTGCCACCAGCAGAGATGTAACACAGCTGGGAAACACCATATATTTT; d_call: NA; v_call: TRBV15; j_call: TRBJ1-3; clone_size: NA
cdr3_aa: CSARAPYGYTF; cdr3_nt: TGCAGTGCCCGAGCCCCCTATGGCTACACCTTC; d_call: NA; v_call: TRBV20-1; j_call: TRBJ1-2; clone_size: NA
cdr3_aa: CSGDRDTEAFF; cdr3_nt: TGCAGTGGGGACAGGGACACTGAAGCTTTCTTT; d_call: TRBD1; v_call: TRBV20-1; j_call: TRBJ1-1; clone_size: NA
cdr3_aa: CASSFGLQGANTEAFF; cdr3_nt: TGTGCCAGCAGCTTTGGGTTGCAGGGGGCGAACACTGAAGCTTTCTTT; d_call: TRBD1; v_call: TRBV5-4; j_call: TRBJ1-1; clone_size: NA
cdr3_aa: CAWSWTGLNYGYTF; cdr3_nt: TGTGCCTGGAGTTGGACAGGCTTGAACTATGGCTACACCTTC; d_call: TRBD1; v_call: TRBV30; j_call: TRBJ1-2; clone_size: NA
cdr3_aa: CASSHGNTEAFF; cdr3_nt: TGTGCCAGCAGTCACGGGAACACTGAAGCTTTCTTT; d_call: NA; v_call: TRBV27; j_call: TRBJ1-1; clone_size: NA
cdr3_aa: CASSLSPSYEQYF; cdr3_nt: TGTGCCAGCAGCTTAAGTCCCTCCTACGAGCAGTACTTC; d_call: NA; v_call: TRBV7-9; j_call: TRBJ2-7; clone_size: NA
cdr3_aa: CASSSGQGGTNEKLFF; cdr3_nt: TGTGCCAGCAGCTCCGGACAGGGGGGGACTAATGAAAAACTGTTTTTT; d_call: TRBD1; v_call: TRBV5-5; j_call: TRBJ1-4; clone_size: NA
cdr3_aa: CASSLNQGRDSPLHF; cdr3_nt: TGCGCCAGCAGCTTGAATCAGGGTCGGGATTCACCCCTCCACTTT; d_call: NA; v_call: TRBV5-1; j_call: TRBJ1-6; clone_size: NA
cdr3_aa: CASSEGDRDNEKLFF; cdr3_nt: TGTGCCAGCAGTGAAGGGGACAGGGATAATGAAAAACTGTTTTTT; d_call: TRBD1; v_call: TRBV6-1; j_call: TRBJ1-4; clone_size: once
cdr3_aa: CATAGRGGGSQYF; cdr3_nt: TGTGCCACTGCAGGGAGGGGTGGGGGGTCCCAGTACTTC; d_call: TRBD2; v_call: TRBV19; j_call: TRBJ2-5; clone_size: NA
cdr3_aa: CASSSGPPGGLNEQFF; cdr3_nt: TGTGCCAGCAGCTCGGGACCCCCCGGGGGATTAAATGAGCAGTTCTTC; d_call: NA; v_call: TRBV7-7; j_call: TRBJ2-1; clone_size: NA
cdr3_aa: CASSPPITPLGGNTIYF; cdr3_nt: TGTGCCAGCTCACCACCGATAACACCCCTGGGCGGAAACACCATATATTTT; d_call: NA; v_call: TRBV18; j_call: TRBJ1-3; clone_size: NA
cdr3_aa: CASSGLAGSRSYNEQFF; cdr3_nt: TGTGCCAGCTCGGGACTAGCGGGGTCCCGCTCCTACAATGAGCAGTTCTTC; d_call: TRBD2; v_call: TRBV11-1; j_call: TRBJ2-1; clone_size: NA
cdr3_aa: CAWDAGTSSYNEQFF; cdr3_nt: TGTGCCTGGGACGCCGGGACTAGCTCCTACAATGAGCAGTTCTTC; d_call: TRBD2; v_call: TRBV30; j_call: TRBJ2-1; clone_size: NA
cdr3_aa: CASSQDWNERFF; cdr3_nt: TGCGCCAGCAGCCAAGACTGGAATGAGCGGTTCTTC; d_call: NA; v_call: TRBV4-3; j_call: TRBJ2-1; clone_size: NA
cdr3_aa: CASSDWTSETQYF; cdr3_nt: TGTGCCAGCAGTGACTGGACTTCGGAGACCCAGTACTTC; d_call: NA; v_call: TRBV6-1; j_call: TRBJ2-5; clone_size: NA
cdr3_aa: CASTRWVGGTEAFF; cdr3_nt: TGTGCCAGCACCCGATGGGTGGGAGGCACTGAAGCTTTCTTT; d_call: NA; v_call: TRBV27; j_call: TRBJ1-1; clone_size: NA
cdr3_aa: CASSPDSFRYEQYF; cdr3_nt: TGTGCCAGCAGCCCGGACTCATTCCGCTACGAGCAGTACTTC; d_call: NA; v_call: TRBV5-4; j_call: TRBJ2-7; clone_size: NA
cdr3_aa: CASSLYRYNEQFF; cdr3_nt: TGTGCCAGCAGTCTTTATCGGTACAATGAGCAGTTCTTC; d_call: NA; v_call: TRBV27; j_call: TRBJ2-1; clone_size: NA
cdr3_aa: CASSAGTAEGYTF; cdr3_nt: TGTGCCAGCAGCGCCGGGACAGCAGAAGGCTACACCTTC; d_call: TRBD1; v_call: TRBV7-2; j_call: TRBJ1-2; clone_size: once
cdr3_aa: CSVQRAGQETQYF; cdr3_nt: TGCAGCGTTCAGAGGGCAGGTCAAGAGACCCAGTACTTC; d_call: NA; v_call: TRBV29-1; j_call: TRBJ2-5; clone_size: NA
cdr3_aa: CASAGAYGQYF; cdr3_nt: TGTGCCAGCGCAGGGGCCTACGGGCAGTACTTC; d_call: NA; v_call: TRBV27; j_call: TRBJ2-7; clone_size: NA
cdr3_aa: CASRRDRDNSPLHF; cdr3_nt: TGTGCCAGCAGGAGGGACAGGGATAATTCACCCCTCCACTTT; d_call: TRBD1; v_call: TRBV6-5; j_call: TRBJ1-6; clone_size: few